Following are 17 T cell receptor beta chains from one sample sequenced in a study of T-cell memory formation after mild COVID-19. TCRdb passed the 5' RACE reads through MiXCR, listing each CDR3 protein once. The sample lists approximately 300,000 distinct CDR3 sequences, approximately 20% seen once, with roughly 21% in the top ten. The sequenced sample was PBMCs or a T cell subset sorted from them (not recorded which). These receptor sequences come from a young man who had mild COVID-19 (a few samples of this study predate the infection). Cell type and time point are not known.

This rearrangement joins TRBV7-2 to TRBJ2-3; TRBD2 is a possible D gene (5 bases). The CDR3 totals 15 residues. The germline V gene encodes CDR1 SGHTA and CDR2 FQGNSA. V was trimmed by 5 bases and J by 2 bases, leaving 14 bases between them. The CDR3 loop is CASSVERRYTDTQYF. In nucleotides, the CDR3 is TGTGCCAGCAGCGTCGAGCGGAGATACACAGATACGCAGTATTTT.

This clonotype was counted between two and nine times. The chain joins TRBV5-1 to TRBJ2-6, with a possible D match to TRBD2 (5 bases). The CDR3 sequence is 18 residues long. Germline V gene lookup returns CDR1 SGHRS and CDR2 YFSETQ. V was trimmed by 2 bases and J by 2 bases, leaving 17 bases between them. CDR3 DNA: TGCGCCAGCAGCTTTAGAGGGCAGGTTGCAGCTGGGGCCAACGTCCTGACTTTC. This encodes CASSFRGQVAAGANVLTF.

The chain employs TRBV7-2 and TRBJ2-6; maybe TRBD2 (5 bases). Germline CDR1 SGHTA, CDR2 FQGNSA. Trimming shortened V by 5 bases and J by 1 base, and 18 bases separated the two germline ends. There are 18 residues in the CDR3. The chain's CDR3 is CASSPSRAAKSGANVLTF. The CDR3 coding sequence is TGTGCCAGCAGCCCCTCGCGGGCAGCCAAGTCTGGGGCCAACGTCCTGACTTTC.

This clonotype was found a few times. The V gene is TRBV20-1, the J gene TRBJ1-1, with D possibly being TRBD1 (6 bases). The CDR3 consists of 14 residues. Deletions cut 7 bases from V and 7 bases from J, with 22 bases between. The germline V gene encodes CDR1 DFQATT and CDR2 SNEGSKA (reference sequence). CDR3 loop: CSVKAGTTSLEAFF. CDR3 sequence (DNA): TGCAGTGTGAAGGCCGGGACAACGAGCCTTGAAGCTTTCTTT.

The rearrangement uses TRBV5-1 and TRBJ2-5; D is uncertain. The V and J ends lost 3 bases and 3 bases respectively, with 12 bases between them. CDR1 is SGHRS, CDR2 YFSETQ, per germline. This CDR3 region has 14 residues. The CDR3 sequence: CASSSSRVEETQYF. DNA for the CDR3: TGCGCCAGCAGCTCGAGCCGGGTCGAAGAGACCCAGTACTTC.

The sample holds many counts of this clonotype. The chain couples TRBV12-3 or TRBV12-4 to TRBJ2-1, with a weak D call TRBD2 (6 bases). The V end lost 10 bases, the J end lost 4 bases, and 17 bases lay between the germline ends. CDR3 length: 14 amino acids. CDR3 sequence (DNA): TGTGCCACCACCCCGGGGGTCTCTTACAATGAGCAGTTCTTC. Translating it yields CATTPGVSYNEQFF.

This chain connects TRBV20-1 to TRBJ2-6, with 8 nucleotides matching TRBD1. The CDR3 is made up of 17 amino acids. V gave up 2 bases and J gave up 4 bases; unmatched junction bases: 10. Germline CDR1 DFQATT, CDR2 SNEGSKA (reference sequence). CDR3 sequence: CSARPRQGSGGANVLTF. CDR3 coding DNA: TGCAGTGCTAGACCTAGACAGGGGTCGGGCGGGGCCAACGTCCTGACTTTC.

In this sample, this clonotype turned up a few times. CDR3 loop: CSAGEYGYTF. CDR3 nucleotide sequence: TGCAGTGCGGGGGAATATGGCTACACCTTC. The J gene is TRBJ1-2, the V gene TRBV20-1; D is perhaps TRBD1 (5 bases). Trimming removed 6 bases at V and 5 bases at J, with 7 bases between. The CDR3 runs 10 residues. Germline V gene data show CDR1 as DFQATT and CDR2 as SNEGSKA (reference sequence).

This clonotype was seen a few times. The rearrangement links TRBV7-3 to TRBJ1-1, with 8 positions matching TRBD1. V dropped 4 bases and J dropped 0; count of bases not matched to a gene: 1. CDR3 length: 14 amino acids. Germline CDR1 and CDR2: SGHTA and FQGTGA. CDR3 amino acids: CASSSDRVNTEAFF. CDR3 in DNA: TGTGCCAGCAGCTCGGACAGGGTGAACACTGAAGCTTTCTTT.

The chain recombines TRBV18 with TRBJ2-7; no definite D call. Trimming removed 3 bases at V and 6 bases at J, with 12 bases between. This CDR3 is 13 amino acids long. From germline, CDR1 is KGHSH and CDR2 LQKENI. The CDR3 DNA reads TGTGCCAGCTCACCGTTGTCGGACGGCGAGCAGTACGTC. It yields the protein CASSPLSDGEQYV.

V usage is TRBV29-1 and J usage is TRBJ2-7; D may match TRBD1 or TRBD2 (5 bases each). V dropped 1 base and J dropped 6 bases, with 22 bases sitting between them. The CDR3 contains 16 residues. The germline V gene has CDR1 SQVTM and CDR2 ANQGSEA. The CDR3 here is CSVEGVGVPRGREQYF. For the CDR3, the DNA is TGCAGCGTTGAAGGGGTGGGGGTTCCCAGAGGCCGCGAGCAGTACTTC.

On this clonotype itself: Sequence at one end of the junction differs from germline and may be a read error. The V and J genes are TRBV7-7 and TRBJ2-5; maybe TRBD2 (6 bases). Germline V CDR1 and CDR2: SSHAT, FNYEAQ (reference sequence). The CDR3 runs 14 residues. The CDR3 sequence is CASSPGPAGETQYF. CDR3 nucleotides: TGTGCTAGCAGCCCAGGGCCAGCGGGCGAGACCCAGTACTTC.

This clonotype was counted a few times. The chain has TRBV3-1 and TRBJ2-1; tentatively, D is TRBD2 (5 bases). The CDR3 sequence is 16 residues long. Trimming pared 5 bases from V and 0 bases from J, leaving 14 bases between. The germline V gene has CDR1 LGHDT and CDR2 YNNKEL (reference sequence). The CDR3 sequence: CASSIQAGGSYNEQFF. The CDR3 bases are TGTGCCAGCAGCATTCAGGCGGGCGGCTCCTACAATGAGCAGTTCTTC.

The sample holds a few counts of this clonotype. The chain couples TRBV3-1 to TRBJ1-2; no clear D. Trimming took off 6 bases at V and 6 bases at J, with 14 bases between the two ends. The CDR3 is made up of 13 amino acids. The germline V gene has CDR1 LGHDT and CDR2 YNNKEL (reference sequence). CDR3: CASRSPLGHGYTF. CDR3 coding DNA: TGTGCCAGCAGGTCGCCTTTGGGCCATGGCTACACCTTC.

The V gene is TRBV20-1, the J gene TRBJ1-2, with D unresolved. V lost 2 bases, J lost 5 bases, and 9 bases lay in between. The CDR3 totals 12 residues. Germline V CDR1 and CDR2: DFQATT, SNEGSKA (reference sequence). The DNA of the CDR3 is TGCAGTGCTAGAAGCCTTCTGTATGGCTACACCTTC. Translating it yields CSARSLLYGYTF.

V and J are TRBV30 and TRBJ2-2, with D unclear. Between the trimmed V and J ends, which lost 3 bases and 3 bases, there was a span of 8 bases. Per the germline V gene, CDR1 is GTSNPN and CDR2 is SVGIG (reference sequence). This CDR3 is built from 13 residues. This CDR3 is CAWSSGYTGELFF. DNA of the CDR3: TGTGCCTGGAGCTCTGGTTACACCGGGGAGCTGTTTTTT. The full variable domain, rest sourced from reference TRBV30 and TRBJ2-2, is SQTIHQWPATLVQPVGSPLSLECTVEGTSNPNLYWYRQAAGRGLQLLFYSVGIGQISSEVPQNLSASRPQDRQFILSSKKLLLSDSGFYLCAWSSGYTGELFFGEGSRLTVL.

The chain recombines TRBV4-3 with TRBJ2-3, with 8 bases lining up with TRBD2. Per the germline V gene, CDR1 is LGHNA and CDR2 is YSLEER. The CDR3 sequence is 17 residues long. V was clipped by 0 bases and J by 1 base; unmatched bases: 6. Here the CDR3 reads CASSQELPRGGTDTQYF. For the CDR3, the DNA is TGCGCCAGCAGCCAAGAGCTACCGCGGGGGGGCACAGATACGCAGTATTTT.